This T cell receptor beta chain was observed in a study of OX40 agonist ivuxolimab in advanced cancers. Unmatched junction bases numbered 3, after V lost 0 bases and J lost 5 bases. Germline CDR1 SGHKS, CDR2 YYEKEE (reference sequence). The CDR3 is 14 residues long. Assay: immunoSEQ multiplex PCR; the TCRdb copy retains only in-frame clones and omits some. The table records tens of thousands of clones, 80% to 95% of them present only once. The chain carries TRBV5-5 and TRBJ2-7; 9 nucleotides align to TRBD2. The specimen comprised CD4+ or CD8+ T cells sorted from blood, sampled in a trial of the OX40 agonist ivuxolimab. The sequence was obtained from an adult with an advanced solid tumor such as melanoma, head and neck, liver or kidney cancer. The CDR3 DNA reads as TGTGCCAGCAGCTTGGCAGCGGGAGGCCACGAGCAGTACTTC. It is translated as CASSLAAGGHEQYF.